This record concerns one T cell receptor beta chain sequence. Some clones are missing from TCRdb's copy, which holds only in-frame ones; the method was immunoSEQ multiplex PCR. The data contain 300,000 to 400,000 clones, approximately 87% of them seen just once; the ten biggest clones take up around 0.97%. These data belong to a study of blood T cell repertoires in COVID-19. The wider study: T cells, B-cell-depleted T cells, or PBMCs provided the cDNA or gDNA that served as material.

The germline CDR1 and CDR2 sequences are MNHEY and SVGAGI. Trimming pared 2 bases from V and 4 bases from J, leaving 5 bases between. The CDR3 loop spans 12 amino acids. This receptor was obtained from a woman aged 25-40 years with acute COVID-19. Specimen: PBMCs or T cells enriched from blood (not recorded which). The chain employs TRBV6-5 and TRBJ2-5; maybe TRBD1 (5 bases). The CDR3: CASSYQGETQYF. Here the CDR3 DNA reads TGTGCCAGCAGTTACCAGGGAGAGACCCAGTACTTC.